A single sample gave rise to the 14 T cell receptor beta chains below, sequenced in a study of spatial heterogeneity in lung cancer. Antigens of these TCRs are unknown. Sample time point: sample taken at primary tumor resection. TCRdb itself ran the 5' RACE reads through MiXCR, one entry per CDR3 protein. This repertoire shows about 7,000 distinct CDR3 sequences, under 15% found once; its top ten account for approximately 8.1%. Study-level results: Intratumoral expanded alpha and beta TCR counts were found to track tumor mutation counts.

The material sequenced was lung tumor tissue, taken at surgery. These receptors all come from a male donor with early-stage non-small cell lung cancer.

This clonotype has a count of ten or more. For a library built for alpha chains, this beta chain is a stray read; little rests on its size. This sequence joins TRBV12-3 or TRBV12-4 and TRBJ2-2; tentatively, D is TRBD2 (6 bases). V was clipped by 3 bases and J by 4 bases, with 12 bases between them. This CDR3 is built from 15 residues. The CDR3 DNA reads TGTGCCAGCAGTTTTAGGCAGGGAGGCACCGGGGAGCTGTTTTTT. Its translation is CASSFRQGGTGELFF.

Comment on this clonotype: This beta chain slipped into a library made for alpha chains as a stray read, so its size is not meaningful. The J gene is TRBJ2-7, the V gene TRBV6-5, with 8 bases that match TRBD2. Germline CDR1 reads MNHEY; CDR2 reads SVGAGI. Trimming cost V 6 bases and J 0 bases; bases outside gene matches: 7. The CDR3 extends over 15 amino acids. The CDR3 DNA follows: TGTGCCAGCAGAACTAGCGGAACAAGCTCCTACGAGCAGTACTTC. Encoded protein: CASRTSGTSSYEQYF.

This clonotype is deemed medium-sized. Since the library was made to target alpha chains, this beta chain is a stray read and its abundance is not meaningful. The chain links TRBV9 to TRBJ2-1, with a possible D match to TRBD2 (5 bases). The CDR3 consists of 16 residues. V lost 0 bases and J 0 bases, leaving 10 bases between the germline ends. Germline V gives CDR1 SGDLS, CDR2 YYNGEE. This chain's CDR3 is CASSVGIGISYNEQFF. The CDR3 coding sequence is TGTGCCAGCAGCGTAGGAATCGGGATCTCCTACAATGAGCAGTTCTTC.

This clonotype was picked up many times. This beta chain is an off-target read within a library intended for alpha chains, so its frequency means little. The chain uses TRBV4-1 and TRBJ2-2, with TRBD2 matching 7 bases. CDR3 length: 17 amino acids. CDR1 is MGHRA, CDR2 YSYEKL, per germline. With 3 bases clipped from V and 1 base from J, the junction kept 8 bases outside the gene matches. The CDR3 protein is CASSQGGAGVNTGELFF. The CDR3 bases are TGCGCCAGCAGCCAGGGAGGGGCGGGGGTGAACACCGGGGAGCTGTTTTTT.

This clonotype has a count of ten or more. For a library built for alpha chains, this beta chain is a stray read; little rests on its size. The V and J genes are TRBV28 and TRBJ2-7, with D possibly TRBD1 on 6 matching bases. Germline V lookup: CDR1 MDHEN, CDR2 SYDVKM. Trimming shortened V by 3 bases and J by 1 base, and 13 bases separated the two germline ends. The CDR3 runs 15 residues. CDR3 sequence reads: CASSFRSTGSYEQYF. The DNA of the CDR3 is TGTGCCAGCAGTTTCCGATCGACAGGTTCCTACGAGCAGTACTTC.

This clonotype was detected ten times or more. Since it is a stray read in a library aimed at alpha chains, this beta chain has a size that is not meaningful. This rearrangement joins TRBV12-3 or TRBV12-4 to TRBJ2-6; possible D gene TRBD2, 6 bases. This CDR3 contains 15 residues. The V gene lost 7 bases and the J gene lost 0 bases, with 10 bases spanning the gap. CDR3 sequence: CASTRTNSGANVLTF. The CDR3 DNA is TGTGCCAGCACCCGGACTAACTCTGGGGCCAACGTCCTGACTTTC.

About this clonotype itself: In a library made to pick up alpha chains, this beta chain is a stray read with a size that means little. V usage is TRBV12-3 or TRBV12-4 and J usage is TRBJ1-2; D gene ambiguous. The CDR3 extends over 13 amino acids. Trimming shortened V by 5 bases and J by 4 bases, and 11 bases separated the two germline ends. The CDR3 here is CASSPRHLYGYTF. For the CDR3, the DNA is TGTGCCAGCAGTCCTCGACACCTCTATGGCTACACCTTC.

As regards this clonotype: A library prepared for alpha chains yielded this beta chain as an off-target read; its size is of little meaning. This rearrangement joins TRBV6-6 to TRBJ1-1; D is possibly TRBD1 (5 bases). The V end was cut by 0 bases, the J end by 0 bases, with 11 bases between. Germline values: CDR1 MNHNY, CDR2 SVGAGI (reference sequence). The CDR3 sequence is 16 residues long. CDR3 coding DNA: TGTGCCAGCAGTTACTCCCAGGCGGACATGAACACTGAAGCTTTCTTT. Encoded protein: CASSYSQADMNTEAFF.

At least ten counts were recorded for this clonotype. This beta chain slipped into a library made for alpha chains as a stray read, so its size is not meaningful. This chain links TRBV30 with TRBJ1-4; D uncertain. The CDR3 is 16 amino acids. V shed 2 bases and J shed 0 bases, with 13 bases lying between them. CDR1 and CDR2 from the germline V gene are GTSNPN and SVGIG (reference sequence). The CDR3 is CAWSRGFLATNEKLFF. CDR3 nucleotides: TGTGCCTGGAGTAGAGGGTTCCTCGCAACTAATGAAAAACTGTTTTTT.

By share, this clonotype ranks as medium-sized. Since the library was made to target alpha chains, this beta chain is a stray read and its abundance is not meaningful. This chain joins TRBV7-8 and TRBJ2-1; 8 bases agree with TRBD1. The CDR3 is 15 residues long. Germline lookup yields CDR1 SGHVS and CDR2 FQNEAQ. V shed 4 bases and J 10 bases; nucleotides not matched to a gene: 12. The CDR3 here is CASSYSSDREEEQFF. For the CDR3, the DNA is TGTGCCAGCAGCTATAGTTCGGACAGGGAGGAAGAGCAGTTCTTC.

This clonotype is medium-sized in the sample. This beta chain lies outside the target of a library built for alpha chains; its clone size means little. This chain links TRBV20-1 with TRBJ2-2, with 7 bases aligning to TRBD1. The CDR3 runs to 16 residues. Germline values: CDR1 DFQATT, CDR2 SNEGSKA (reference sequence). Trimming took 0 bases from V and 5 from J; bases not matched to a gene: 9. The CDR3 nucleotides are TGCAGTGCTAGAGATCATTCAAGGGGGCTAACCGGGGAGCTGTTTTTT. It encodes CSARDHSRGLTGELFF.

This clonotype came up many times. This beta chain is a stray read from a library made for alpha chains; its abundance is not meaningful. The chain employs TRBV5-5 and TRBJ2-3, with D possibly TRBD1 on 5 matching bases. There are 14 residues in the CDR3. The germline V gene encodes CDR1 SGHKS and CDR2 YYEKEE (reference sequence). V was trimmed by 0 bases and J by 4 bases, leaving 9 bases between them. Here the CDR3 DNA reads TGTGCCAGCAGCTTGGAGTGGGGCGCAGATACGCAGTATTTT. Its translation is CASSLEWGADTQYF.

In its sample, this clonotype was seen many times. Since the library was made to target alpha chains, this beta chain is a stray read and its abundance is not meaningful. The chain has TRBV18 and TRBJ2-7; a possible D gene is TRBD1 (5 bases). The CDR3 totals 16 residues. Germline-derived CDR1 and CDR2 are KGHSH and LQKENI. The V gene lost 3 bases and the J gene lost 3 bases, with 18 bases spanning the gap. CDR3 amino acids: CASSPIQPQGNYEQYF. In DNA, the CDR3 is TGTGCCAGCTCACCGATTCAACCCCAGGGAAACTACGAGCAGTACTTC.

This clonotype ranks as medium-sized. This beta chain came through as a stray read in a library set up for alpha chains, and its size says little. The chain links TRBV20-1 to TRBJ1-2; TRBD1 agrees at 7 bases. Germline lookup yields CDR1 DFQATT and CDR2 SNEGSKA (reference sequence). With V trimmed by 4 bases and J by 0 bases, 5 bases remained unmatched. This CDR3 comprises 14 residues. The CDR3 loop is CSATWTGANYGYTF. Here the CDR3 DNA reads TGCAGTGCTACTTGGACAGGAGCTAACTATGGCTACACCTTC.